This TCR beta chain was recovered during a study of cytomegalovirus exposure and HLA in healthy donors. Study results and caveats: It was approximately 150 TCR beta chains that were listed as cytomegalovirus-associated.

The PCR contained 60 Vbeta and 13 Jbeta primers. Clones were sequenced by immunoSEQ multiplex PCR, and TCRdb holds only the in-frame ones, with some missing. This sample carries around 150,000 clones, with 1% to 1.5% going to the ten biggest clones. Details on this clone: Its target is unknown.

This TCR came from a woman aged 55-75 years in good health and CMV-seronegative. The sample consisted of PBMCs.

The DNA for the CDR3 is TGTGCCAGCAGGAAAACCGGGACTAGCGGGAGGCAGGAAGAGTTCTTC. Amino acids: CASRKTGTSGRQEEFF. This chain links TRBV11-2 with TRBJ2-1; 15 bases are a match to TRBD2. This CDR3 contains 16 residues. V dropped 6 bases and J dropped 14; count of bases not matched to a gene: 14. Germline V gene lookup returns CDR1 SGHAT and CDR2 FQNNGV.